A selection of T cell receptor beta chains follows, all from one sample in a study of Ad26.COV2.S vaccination and SARS-CoV-2 variants. Sequencing used immunoSEQ multiplex PCR; TCRdb keeps in-frame clones, though not all of them. The data hold a few hundred thousand clones, with around 87% observed a single time. Material: peripheral blood, obtained in a trial of Ad26.COV2.S vaccine versus placebo. All receptors come from a person aged 18-60 years who received the Ad26.COV2.S COVID-19 vaccine or a placebo. CDR3s include the opening cysteine and the closing phenylalanine or tryptophan. Fields, in order: V gene, clone size, J gene, D gene, CDR3 protein, CDR3 DNA. The D gene is left open where the match is weak. Only some rows state a clone size, as once, few, many or a class for expanded clones.

v_call: TRBV12-3/TRBV12-4; clone_size: .; j_call: TRBJ1-5; d_call: .; cdr3_aa: CASSLYSNQPQHF; cdr3_nt: TGTGCCAGCAGTCTATATAGCAATCAGCCCCAGCATTTT
v_call: TRBV7-9; clone_size: .; j_call: TRBJ1-3; d_call: .; cdr3_aa: CASRQNSGNTIYF; cdr3_nt: TGTGCCAGCAGACAGAACTCTGGAAACACCATATATTTT
v_call: TRBV6-5; clone_size: .; j_call: TRBJ2-7; d_call: TRBD2; cdr3_aa: CASGGREPYEQYF; cdr3_nt: TGTGCCAGCGGGGGGAGGGAACCCTACGAGCAGTACTTC
v_call: TRBV6-1; clone_size: .; j_call: TRBJ2-7; d_call: .; cdr3_aa: CASSEAGSYEQYF; cdr3_nt: TGTGCCAGCAGTGAAGCAGGAAGTTACGAGCAGTACTTC
v_call: TRBV6-1; clone_size: .; j_call: TRBJ1-2; d_call: TRBD1; cdr3_aa: CASSVYRGSPDKGYTF; cdr3_nt: TGTGCCAGCAGTGTCTACAGGGGATCTCCCGATAAGGGCTACACCTTC
v_call: TRBV7-9; clone_size: .; j_call: TRBJ1-1; d_call: .; cdr3_aa: CASREPGNTEAFF; cdr3_nt: TGTGCCAGCAGGGAGCCGGGCAACACTGAAGCTTTCTTT
v_call: TRBV7-3; clone_size: .; j_call: TRBJ2-1; d_call: TRBD2; cdr3_aa: CASSPGGRGAYNEQFF; cdr3_nt: TGTGCCAGCAGCCCAGGAGGTCGGGGGGCCTACAATGAGCAGTTCTTC
v_call: TRBV9; clone_size: .; j_call: TRBJ2-5; d_call: TRBD2; cdr3_aa: CASSVDGLAQETQYF; cdr3_nt: TGTGCCAGCAGCGTAGACGGACTAGCTCAAGAGACCCAGTACTTC
v_call: TRBV3-1/TRBV3-2; clone_size: .; j_call: TRBJ1-2; d_call: TRBD1; cdr3_aa: CASSPSGQGPYYGYTF; cdr3_nt: TGTGCCAGCAGCCCCTCGGGACAGGGCCCCTACTATGGCTACACCTTC
v_call: TRBV5-6; clone_size: .; j_call: TRBJ1-5; d_call: .; cdr3_aa: CASSSEGGSNQPQHF; cdr3_nt: TGTGCCAGCAGCTCGGAGGGGGGTAGCAATCAGCCCCAGCATTTT
v_call: TRBV5-1; clone_size: .; j_call: TRBJ2-7; d_call: .; cdr3_aa: CASSLGAVEQYF; cdr3_nt: TGCGCCAGCAGCTTGGGAGCCGTAGAGCAGTACTTC
v_call: TRBV27; clone_size: once; j_call: TRBJ2-1; d_call: .; cdr3_aa: CASSGHREFAQNTGYNEQFF; cdr3_nt: TGTGCCAGCAGTGGCCACAGGGAATTCGCCCAGAACACAGGGTACAATGAGCAGTTCTTC
v_call: TRBV6-6; clone_size: .; j_call: TRBJ1-6; d_call: TRBD1; cdr3_aa: CASSLPSGTANSPLHF; cdr3_nt: TGTGCCAGCAGTCTCCCCTCCGGGACAGCTAATTCACCCCTCCACTTT
v_call: TRBV19; clone_size: once; j_call: TRBJ1-4; d_call: .; cdr3_aa: CASSPGPQGEKLFF; cdr3_nt: TGTGCCAGTAGTCCCGGACCCCAGGGAGAAAAACTGTTTTTT
v_call: TRBV10-3; clone_size: .; j_call: TRBJ2-1; d_call: TRBD1; cdr3_aa: CAISRPGQENNEQFF; cdr3_nt: TGTGCCATCAGTCGACCGGGACAGGAAAACAATGAGCAGTTCTTC
v_call: TRBV5-1; clone_size: .; j_call: TRBJ2-5; d_call: .; cdr3_aa: CASSLGLEETQYF; cdr3_nt: TGCGCCAGCAGCTTGGGACTTGAAGAGACCCAGTACTTC
v_call: TRBV27; clone_size: .; j_call: TRBJ1-6; d_call: .; cdr3_aa: CASSPRHSSPLHF; cdr3_nt: TGTGCCAGCAGCCCAAGGCATAGTTCACCCCTCCACTTT
v_call: TRBV6-5; clone_size: .; j_call: TRBJ1-6; d_call: .; cdr3_aa: CASTLGSFWNSPLHF; cdr3_nt: TGTGCCAGCACCCTAGGCAGCTTCTGGAATTCACCCCTCCACTTT
v_call: TRBV2; clone_size: .; j_call: TRBJ2-7; d_call: TRBD1; cdr3_aa: CASEQGYEQYF; cdr3_nt: TGTGCCAGCGAACAGGGGTACGAGCAGTACTTC
v_call: TRBV7-8; clone_size: .; j_call: TRBJ2-7; d_call: TRBD1; cdr3_aa: CASSLRTGEWSYEQYF; cdr3_nt: TGTGCCAGCAGCTTACGCACAGGGGAATGGTCCTACGAGCAGTACTTC
v_call: TRBV10-1; clone_size: .; j_call: TRBJ1-4; d_call: .; cdr3_aa: CASSQRRQAECATNEKLFF; cdr3_nt: TGCGCCAGCAGTCAGAGAAGACAGGCCGAATGTGCAACTAATGAAAAACTGTTTTTT
v_call: TRBV7-8; clone_size: .; j_call: TRBJ1-4; d_call: .; cdr3_aa: CASSLPGWGEKLFF; cdr3_nt: TGTGCCAGCAGCTTACCGGGGTGGGGTGAAAAACTGTTTTTT
v_call: TRBV2; clone_size: .; j_call: TRBJ2-7; d_call: .; cdr3_aa: CASSEWRESYEQYF; cdr3_nt: TGTGCCAGCAGTGAATGGAGGGAATCCTACGAGCAGTACTTC
v_call: TRBV5-6; clone_size: .; j_call: TRBJ2-1; d_call: TRBD2; cdr3_aa: CASSPLMSGAEQFF; cdr3_nt: TGTGCCAGCAGCCCTTTAATGAGCGGGGCTGAGCAGTTCTTC
v_call: TRBV7-6; clone_size: .; j_call: TRBJ2-2; d_call: .; cdr3_aa: CASSLRSDGELFF; cdr3_nt: TGTGCCAGCAGCTTACGTTCCGACGGGGAGCTGTTTTTT
v_call: TRBV23-1; clone_size: .; j_call: TRBJ1-5; d_call: TRBD1; cdr3_aa: CASSPTDRVHQPQHF; cdr3_nt: TGCGCCAGCAGTCCGACCGACAGGGTCCATCAGCCCCAGCATTTT
v_call: TRBV6-5; clone_size: .; j_call: TRBJ1-1; d_call: .; cdr3_aa: CASSYGQMNTEAFF; cdr3_nt: TGTGCCAGCAGTTACGGGCAGATGAACACTGAAGCTTTCTTT
v_call: TRBV4-2; clone_size: .; j_call: TRBJ2-7; d_call: .; cdr3_aa: CASSQGFLRVRGHSYEQYF; cdr3_nt: TGTGCCAGCAGCCAAGGCTTTTTACGGGTCCGGGGGCATTCCTACGAGCAGTACTTC
v_call: TRBV4-1; clone_size: .; j_call: TRBJ2-7; d_call: .; cdr3_aa: CASSPVRLPSYEQYF; cdr3_nt: TGCGCCAGCAGCCCCGTCCGCTTACCGTCCTACGAGCAGTACTTC
v_call: TRBV5-7; clone_size: few; j_call: TRBJ1-5; d_call: TRBD1; cdr3_aa: CASSVRGPEQPQHF; cdr3_nt: TGTGCCAGCAGCGTCAGGGGGCCGGAGCAGCCCCAGCATTTT
v_call: TRBV10-3; clone_size: .; j_call: TRBJ1-4; d_call: .; cdr3_aa: CATRQKTNEKLFF; cdr3_nt: TGTGCCACCCGACAGAAAACTAATGAAAAACTGTTTTTT
v_call: TRBV10-2; clone_size: .; j_call: TRBJ2-5; d_call: .; cdr3_aa: CASRLGAQETQYF; cdr3_nt: TGCGCCAGCAGGTTAGGGGCTCAAGAGACCCAGTACTTC
v_call: TRBV19; clone_size: .; j_call: TRBJ2-7; d_call: .; cdr3_aa: CASSYGGAYEQYF; cdr3_nt: TGTGCCAGTAGCTATGGAGGGGCCTACGAGCAGTACTTC
v_call: TRBV6-5; clone_size: .; j_call: TRBJ1-2; d_call: .; cdr3_aa: CASTPQGDYGYTF; cdr3_nt: TGTGCCAGCACCCCACAAGGGGACTATGGCTACACCTTC
v_call: TRBV4-3; clone_size: few; j_call: TRBJ1-5; d_call: .; cdr3_aa: CASSQDNQGGQPQHF; cdr3_nt: TGCGCCAGCAGCCAAGATAATCAGGGAGGTCAGCCCCAGCATTTT
v_call: TRBV11-2; clone_size: .; j_call: TRBJ2-1; d_call: TRBD2; cdr3_aa: CASSLFGTSSSYNEQFF; cdr3_nt: TGTGCCAGCAGCTTATTCGGGACTAGCAGCTCCTACAATGAGCAGTTCTTC
v_call: TRBV5-1; clone_size: .; j_call: TRBJ1-5; d_call: .; cdr3_aa: CASSLGTSGLVGPQHF; cdr3_nt: TGCGCCAGCAGCTTGGGTACGTCGGGTCTCGTAGGGCCCCAGCATTTT
v_call: TRBV27; clone_size: .; j_call: TRBJ1-4; d_call: TRBD1; cdr3_aa: CASSLLQGAEKLFF; cdr3_nt: TGTGCCAGCAGTTTATTACAGGGGGCTGAAAAACTGTTTTTT
v_call: TRBV12-3/TRBV12-4; clone_size: .; j_call: TRBJ2-1; d_call: .; cdr3_aa: CASSFSDYNEQFF; cdr3_nt: TGTGCCAGCAGTTTTTCGGATTACAATGAGCAGTTCTTC
v_call: TRBV30; clone_size: .; j_call: TRBJ2-7; d_call: TRBD1; cdr3_aa: CALQGAAYEQYF; cdr3_nt: TGTGCCTTACAGGGGGCGGCCTACGAGCAGTACTTC
v_call: TRBV7-6; clone_size: .; j_call: TRBJ2-1; d_call: TRBD2; cdr3_aa: CASILGSGGASVNEQFF; cdr3_nt: TGTGCCAGCATCCTAGGCAGCGGGGGGGCGTCGGTTAATGAGCAGTTCTTC